This is a list of T cell receptor beta chains from one sample in a study of technical replicates of blood from four donors. Assay: immunoSEQ multiplex PCR; the TCRdb copy retains only in-frame clones and omits some. The sample has more than 65,000 clones; 92% are singletons. Sequences were obtained from T cells isolated from PBMCs. The source is a human donor in good health. The CDR3 runs from the conserved cysteine through the conserved F or W. A D gene is named only where the DNA matches it firmly. Clone size is given for some rows only: seen once, a few or many times, or a class if the clone is expanded.

d_gene,j_gene,abundance,v_gene,CDR3nt,CDR3aa
NA,TRBJ1-2,NA,TRBV6-6,TGTGCCAGCAGTACAGGACAGTACTATGGCTACACCTTC,CASSTGQYYGYTF
TRBD2,TRBJ2-7,NA,TRBV19,TGTGCCAGTAGTTTTAGCGGGGGCTCCTACGAGCAGTACTTC,CASSFSGGSYEQYF
NA,TRBJ1-2,NA,TRBV7-2,TGTGCCAGCAGCCTTAGAGGACAGCCGTATGGCTACACCTTC,CASSLRGQPYGYTF
NA,TRBJ1-1,NA,TRBV19,TGTGCCAGTAGTATGGGCAGCATGAACACTGAAGCTTTCTTT,CASSMGSMNTEAFF
NA,TRBJ2-2,NA,TRBV7-9,TGTGCCAGCAGCTTTCCCGGGAGCGGGTACACCGGGGAGCTGTTTTTT,CASSFPGSGYTGELFF
NA,TRBJ2-1,NA,TRBV4-1,TGCGCCAGCAGCCAAGTGGTCGGGAGTGAGCAGTTCTTC,CASSQVVGSEQFF
NA,TRBJ1-5,NA,TRBV28,TGTGCCAGCAGTTACCCCTTAGCAGTCAATCAGCCCCAGCATTTT,CASSYPLAVNQPQHF
NA,TRBJ2-5,NA,TRBV6-6,TGTGCCAGCATGGGGGGCCAAGAGACCCAGTACTTC,CASMGGQETQYF
TRBD2,TRBJ2-7,NA,TRBV27,TGTGCCAGCAGCCTGGGGCGGGGGGGGGACTACGAGCAGTACTTC,CASSLGRGGDYEQYF
TRBD2,TRBJ2-3,NA,TRBV27,TGTGCCAGCAGTTTCCAACTAGCGCCAGATACGCAGTATTTT,CASSFQLAPDTQYF
TRBD2,TRBJ2-3,NA,TRBV5-1,TGCGCCAGCAGCTTTGGTAGCGGGAGAGGCACAGATACGCAGTATTTT,CASSFGSGRGTDTQYF
NA,TRBJ1-5,NA,TRBV28,TGTGCCAGCAGTGCCCCAGGGGCGAATAATCAGCCCCAGCATTTT,CASSAPGANNQPQHF
TRBD1,TRBJ1-1,NA,TRBV5-1,TGCGCCAGCAGCCAGGGGGTGGGGAACACTGAAGCTTTCTTT,CASSQGVGNTEAFF
TRBD1,TRBJ1-4,once,TRBV5-1,TGCGCCAGCAGCTGGGGACAGGGGGATGCAACTAATGAAAAACTGTTTTTT,CASSWGQGDATNEKLFF
TRBD2,TRBJ2-3,NA,TRBV2,TGTGCCAGCTACCCAGCGGGAGTTAGTGCAGATACGCAGTATTTT,CASYPAGVSADTQYF
NA,TRBJ2-5,NA,TRBV5-4,TGTGCCAGCAGCTTGGAGGGGAGGGGGCAAGAGACCCAGTACTTC,CASSLEGRGQETQYF
NA,TRBJ2-1,NA,TRBV4-1,TGCGCCAGCAGCCAAGACTCTCGCGGGAATGAGCAGTTCTTC,CASSQDSRGNEQFF
TRBD1,TRBJ1-1,NA,TRBV9,TGTGCCAGCAGCTTGGGACAGGGGGCCAGCACTGAAGCTTTCTTT,CASSLGQGASTEAFF
NA,TRBJ1-2,NA,TRBV5-1,TGCGCCAGCAGCTTGGAAACGGTGTATGGCTACACCTTC,CASSLETVYGYTF
NA,TRBJ1-2,NA,TRBV19,TGTGCCGTTCGCAACCGGTATGGCTACACCTTC,CAVRNRYGYTF
TRBD2,TRBJ2-3,NA,TRBV19,TGTGCCAGTAGCGTGGGTCCGGGAGGAGATACGCAGTATTTT,CASSVGPGGDTQYF
TRBD2,TRBJ2-2,NA,TRBV4-1,TGCGCCAGCAGCCAAGGGACTAGCGGGAGCAACGGGGAGCTGTTTTTT,CASSQGTSGSNGELFF
NA,TRBJ1-2,NA,TRBV5-6,TGTGCCAGCAGCTTTGGACAGAATGGCTACACCTTC,CASSFGQNGYTF
TRBD1,TRBJ1-3,NA,TRBV5-6,TGTGCCAGCAGCTGGAACCCGACAGGGGGTGGAAACACCATATATTTT,CASSWNPTGGGNTIYF
TRBD2,TRBJ2-2,NA,TRBV18,TGTGCCAGCTCACCAAAGCAGGGAGGGGCCGGGGAGCTGTTTTTT,CASSPKQGGAGELFF
NA,TRBJ1-1,once,TRBV27,TGTGCCAGCAGTTCGGGAGTCTACAATGAAGCTTTCTTT,CASSSGVYNEAFF
TRBD2,TRBJ2-1,NA,TRBV7-8,TGTGCCAGCAGCTTATCCGGGAGGTCGGGAAATGAGCAGTTCTTC,CASSLSGRSGNEQFF
NA,TRBJ2-5,NA,TRBV11-3,TGTGCCAGCAGCTTACGGACGAGGGAGGAGACCCAGTACTTC,CASSLRTREETQYF
NA,TRBJ1-5,once,TRBV5-6,TGTGCCAGCAGCTTGGCCGGAGATTACAATCAGCCCCAGCATTTT,CASSLAGDYNQPQHF
TRBD1,TRBJ1-5,NA,TRBV28,TGTGCCAGCAGTTTGGGCAGGGGGCCTGATCAGCCCCAGCATTTT,CASSLGRGPDQPQHF
TRBD1,TRBJ1-2,NA,TRBV7-2,TGTGCCAGCAGCTTAGACAGGGGGCAGAGCGGCTACACCTTC,CASSLDRGQSGYTF
NA,TRBJ2-2,few,TRBV29-1,TGCAGCGTTGCTGACACCGGGGAGCTGTTTTTT,CSVADTGELFF
NA,TRBJ2-2,once,TRBV12-2,TGTGCAAGTCGCTTGGACTCAGGACTAGCGCCCTCACGACCAAACACCGGGGAGCTGTTTTTT,CASRLDSGLAPSRPNTGELFF
TRBD2,TRBJ2-1,NA,TRBV7-9,TGTGCCAGCAGCAAGACTAGCGGGACGTACAATGAGCAGTTCTTC,CASSKTSGTYNEQFF
NA,TRBJ1-5,few,TRBV6-5,TGTGCCAGCAGGAGACAGAATAGCAATCAGCCCCAGCATTTT,CASRRQNSNQPQHF
TRBD1,TRBJ1-2,once,TRBV11-2,TGTGCCAGCAGCTTGGTACGGGACAGGGGTTATTCCACCTTC,CASSLVRDRGYSTF
NA,TRBJ1-2,NA,TRBV19,TGTGCCAGTAGCCTGGGACAAAACTATGGCTACACCTTC,CASSLGQNYGYTF
NA,TRBJ2-5,NA,TRBV5-4,TGTGCCAGCAGCGGATGGGACTACCAAGAGACCCAGTACTTC,CASSGWDYQETQYF
TRBD2,TRBJ2-1,NA,TRBV7-3,TGTGCCAGCAGCTTAAGCGGGAGGAGTTACAATGAGCAGTTCTTC,CASSLSGRSYNEQFF
TRBD2,TRBJ2-3,once,TRBV28,TGTGCCAGCAGTTTATCAGCGGGAGGTATAACAGATACGCAGTATTTT,CASSLSAGGITDTQYF
TRBD1,TRBJ1-1,few,TRBV28,TGTGCCAGCAGCACAGACAGGGGGAGTGCTTTCTTT,CASSTDRGSAFF
NA,TRBJ1-1,few,TRBV30,TGTGCCTGGGAGGACAGAAGGGACACTGAAGCTTTCTTT,CAWEDRRDTEAFF
NA,TRBJ2-2,NA,TRBV19,TGTGCCAGTAAGAGGGAGGTAGATGGGGAGCTGTTTTTT,CASKREVDGELFF
TRBD2,TRBJ2-1,NA,TRBV7-3,TGTGCCAGCAGCCCTCCCTCGGCGGCTAGCGGGAGTAATGAGCAGTTCTTC,CASSPPSAASGSNEQFF
TRBD1,TRBJ1-5,NA,TRBV29-1,TGCAGCGAAAAGACAGGGGATCAGCCCCAGCATTTT,CSEKTGDQPQHF
TRBD1,TRBJ2-1,NA,TRBV5-4,TGTGCCAGCAGCCCGAGGGCGGGACAGGGAAATGAGCAGTTCTTC,CASSPRAGQGNEQFF
TRBD2,TRBJ2-1,NA,TRBV9,TGTGCCAGCAGCGTAGCCGGGAGGAATAACAATGAGCAGTTCTTC,CASSVAGRNNNEQFF
NA,TRBJ1-3,NA,TRBV7-2,TGTGCCAGCAGCTTGCTCGGGGCTGGAAACACCATATATTTT,CASSLLGAGNTIYF
TRBD1,TRBJ2-5,NA,TRBV7-2,TGTGCCAGCAGCCCGACCCGGACAGGGCTACAGACCCAGTACTTC,CASSPTRTGLQTQYF
TRBD1,TRBJ1-1,NA,TRBV6-5,TGTGCCAGCAGGAACAGGGGGCGCAGGGACACTGAAGCTTTCTTT,CASRNRGRRDTEAFF
TRBD1,TRBJ2-4,NA,TRBV15,TGTGCCACCAGCAGGGTAGGGGGCTTCAAAAACATTCAGTACTTC,CATSRVGGFKNIQYF
NA,TRBJ1-4,NA,TRBV30,TGTGCCTGGAGTGTACTACCCGCAACTAATGAAAAACTGTTTTTT,CAWSVLPATNEKLFF
NA,TRBJ2-1,NA,TRBV21-1,TGTGCCAGCAGCAAAGAGCTCGCGGGAGGGCCTGATGAGCAGTTCTTC,CASSKELAGGPDEQFF
TRBD2,TRBJ2-1,NA,TRBV11-2,TGTGCCAGCAGCTCGGACGGACTAGTTTACAATGAGCAGTTCTTC,CASSSDGLVYNEQFF
NA,TRBJ1-4,NA,TRBV28,TGTGCCAGCAGTTTATACGGGGTTTCCAAGGATGAAAAACTGTTTTTT,CASSLYGVSKDEKLFF
TRBD1,TRBJ2-1,NA,TRBV7-6,TGTGCCAGCAGCGTTTATCAAATGGGACAGGGGGCAAGGGAGCAGTTCTTC,CASSVYQMGQGAREQFF
NA,TRBJ2-1,NA,TRBV6-5,TGTGCCAGCTGTCGGCGGGGACGCAATGAGCAGTTCTTC,CASCRRGRNEQFF